This T cell receptor (beta chain) was observed in a study of T cells in localized non-small cell lung cancer. Note on this clone: Antigen unknown.

The data were produced by immunoSEQ multiplex PCR, yet TCRdb's version contains in-frame clones alone and is incomplete. The sample includes about 27,000 clones, 75% to 85% of them seen just once. Findings of the study overall: The study linked higher blood T cell density to longer overall survival. Adjacent uninvolved lung tissue had the highest T cell clonality, exceeding tumor. As only one tumor region underwent sequencing, heterogeneity remains possible.

This material consisted of peripheral blood, taken before any cancer treatment. The source is a woman aged 40-69 years with stage I lung adenocarcinoma.

The CDR3 bases are TGTGCCAGCTCACCTCAGACGGTAGCGAACACTGAAGCTTTCTTT. Residues: CASSPQTVANTEAFF. This sequence joins TRBV18 and TRBJ1-1; D not certain. Germline CDR1 reads KGHSH; CDR2 reads LQKENI. The V end lost 3 bases, the J end lost 1 base, and 12 bases lay between the germline ends. CDR3 length: 15 residues.